The following is a T cell receptor (beta chain) sequence with its context. As yet, its antigen is unknown. The entry originates in a study of blood T cells in healthy people across ages. The study, taken as a whole, reports: When one million T cells were used, diversity estimates were thought to be underestimates. TCR beta diversity, measured per million T cells, fell in a roughly linear way with age.

Next came a second PCR, run for about 7 to 12 cycles, which used a sample-barcoded 5' primer along with a J-beta primer mix. Each cDNA was tagged by a template-switch adaptor containing 12 random nucleotides. TCRdb redid the calling of the 5' RACE reads with MiXCR, one entry per CDR3 protein. In the table there are 700,000 or so distinct CDR3 sequences, around 43% of which are singletons. With each sample, at least 5 micrograms of total RNA were extracted. The CDR3 runs 12 residues. V was shortened by 11 bases and J by 6 bases, with 13 bases between the two germline ends. V is TRBV12-3 or TRBV12-4 and J is TRBJ2-2, with D unclear. Sequencing used blood. The origin of this receptor is a man older than 75 in good health. CDR3 sequence: CASRTYPGELFF. The CDR3 DNA follows: TGTGCCTCCCGGACCTATCCCGGGGAGCTGTTTTTT.